These 27 T cell receptor beta chains came from one sample sequenced in a study of blood T cell repertoires in COVID-19 (dated by TCRdb to about 2020). The receptor library was made with the immunoSEQ multiplex PCR assay. The table was pulled from immuneACCESS by TCRdb, which kept in-frame rearrangements only. Such tables lose some clones; where checked, under half of the loss comes from unresolved V genes, and the rest has no known cause. The sample yields fewer than 30,000 clones; around 94% were counted once. The top ten clonotypes cover 0.83% of the sample. The sample comprised peripheral blood. These receptors were obtained from a woman aged 70-85 years with COVID-19, enrolled during active disease.

V usage is TRBV28 and J usage is TRBJ1-5, with D maybe TRBD1 (5 bases). Germline assignment: CDR1 MDHEN and CDR2 SYDVKM. The CDR3 contains 16 residues. Trimming cost V 0 bases and J 1 base, with 10 bases left between them. As DNA, the CDR3 is TGTGCCAGCAGTTTATGGGGGGGAACAAGCAATCAGCCCCAGCATTTT. Amino acids: CASSLWGGTSNQPQHF. Based on the CDR3 plus reference TRBV28 and TRBJ1-5, the full variable domain is DVKVTQSSRYLVKRTGEKVFLECVQDMDHENMFWYRQDPGLGLRLIYFSYDVKMKEKGDIPEGYSVSREKKERFSLILESASTNQTSMYLCASSLWGGTSNQPQHFGDGTRLSIL.

V gene TRBV15 combines with J gene TRBJ1-4; D call uncertain. This CDR3 is 13 amino acids long. Per the germline V gene, CDR1 is LNHNV and CDR2 is YYDKDF (reference sequence). Trimming shortened V by 1 base and J by 7 bases, and 7 bases separated the two germline ends. The CDR3 loop is CATSRGAGEKLFF. The CDR3 coding sequence is TGTGCCACCAGCAGAGGGGCAGGTGAAAAACTGTTTTTT.

The V call is TRBV18, the J call TRBJ1-1, with D perhaps TRBD1 (6 bases). From germline, CDR1 is KGHSH and CDR2 LQKENI. Trimming shortened V by 1 base and J by 2 bases, and 17 bases separated the two germline ends. The CDR3 loop spans 17 amino acids. This chain's CDR3 is CASSPLLLTGGNTEAFF. In nucleotides, the CDR3 is TGTGCCAGCTCACCACTTCTCTTGACAGGAGGAAACACTGAAGCTTTCTTT.

The chain employs TRBV14 and TRBJ2-7; D is uncertain. V lost 5 bases and J 6 bases, leaving 14 bases between the germline ends. CDR1 and CDR2 (germline): SGHDN, FVKESK. CDR3 size: 13 residues. CDR3 coding DNA: TGTGCCAGCAGCTCCTACACCGAGGCCGAGCAGTACTTC. Translation gives CASSSYTEAEQYF.

This chain links TRBV7-9 with TRBJ2-3; D perhaps matches TRBD2 (6 bases). V lost 5 bases to trimming and J lost 1 base, with 10 bases between them. Germline CDR1 SEHNR, CDR2 FQNEAQ (reference sequence). This CDR3 contains 14 residues. DNA for the CDR3: TGTGCCAGCAGCGGACTAACAGGCACAGATACGCAGTATTTT. It specifies CASSGLTGTDTQYF.

CDR3 amino acids: CASSFDGAYEQYF. The CDR3 region has the DNA TGTGCCAGCAGTTTCGACGGAGCCTACGAGCAGTACTTC. The chain has TRBV12-3 or TRBV12-4 and TRBJ2-7; D gene uncertain. Trimming cost V 3 bases and J 2 bases, with 8 bases left between them. This CDR3 has 13 amino acids.

In DNA form, the CDR3 reads TGCAGTACATCTCAGAACACTGAAGCTTTCTTT. Its translation: CSTSQNTEAFF. The V gene is TRBV20-1, the J gene TRBJ1-1; D not certain. The CDR3 loop spans 11 amino acids. V dropped 8 bases and J dropped 1 base, with 8 bases sitting between them. The V gene's germline CDR1 is DFQATT and CDR2 SNEGSKA (reference sequence).

This chain uses TRBV6-5 with TRBJ1-1, with TRBD1 matching 12 bases. Germline-derived CDR1 and CDR2 are MNHEY and SVGAGI. This CDR3 has 15 amino acids. The ends lost 7 bases at V and 7 bases at J; junction bases unmatched: 10. For the CDR3, the DNA is TGTGCCAGCAAGCTGGGACAGGGGGCATCCCATGAAGCTTTCTTT. It is translated as CASKLGQGASHEAFF.

The J gene is TRBJ2-2, the V gene TRBV10-3; 12 bases align to TRBD2. Trimming took 8 bases from V and 3 from J; bases not matched to a gene: 1. Germline V gene sequence: CDR1 ENHRY, CDR2 SYGVKD. The length of the CDR3 is 14 residues. Here the CDR3 DNA reads TGTGCCATCCGACTAGCGGGAGACACCGGGGAGCTGTTTTTT. This translates into CAIRLAGDTGELFF.

This chain connects TRBV9 to TRBJ2-7; 10 bases agree with TRBD2. This CDR3 spans 16 amino acids. Germline trimming cut 2 bases from V and 5 bases from J; bases unmatched to any gene: 10. Germline values: CDR1 SGDLS, CDR2 YYNGEE. The CDR3 loop reads CASSVGLAELGHEQYF. For the CDR3, the DNA is TGTGCCAGCAGCGTCGGACTAGCGGAGCTCGGCCACGAGCAGTACTTC.

This chain joins TRBV10-3 and TRBJ1-3; D remains unclear. The CDR3 runs 15 residues. Trimming took 4 bases from V and 0 from J, leaving 10 bases between them. The germline gives CDR1 ENHRY, CDR2 SYGVKD. CDR3 bases: TGTGCCATCAGTGTGGAGGGCCTCTCTGGAAACACCATATATTTT. Protein product: CAISVEGLSGNTIYF.

This chain uses TRBV5-1 with TRBJ1-2; TRBD1 matches 7 bases. Germline CDR1 and CDR2: SGHRS and YFSETQ. Trimming removed 0 bases from V and 5 bases from J; junction bases left unmatched: 10. The CDR3 sequence is 16 residues long. CDR3 in amino acids: CASSLGGGSFNYGYTF. The CDR3 DNA sequence: TGCGCCAGCAGCTTGGGAGGGGGCAGTTTTAATTATGGCTACACCTTC.

The chain couples TRBV28 to TRBJ1-1; 8 positions match TRBD1. The V gene's germline CDR1 is MDHEN and CDR2 SYDVKM. The V and J ends lost 6 bases and 1 base, in that order; junction bases with no gene match: 4. This CDR3 is 14 amino acids long. This chain's CDR3 is CASSTTGENTEAFF. The CDR3 DNA follows: TGTGCCAGCAGCACGACAGGGGAGAACACTGAAGCTTTCTTT.

The chain recombines TRBV2 with TRBJ2-7; 11 bases agree with TRBD2. CDR1 and CDR2 from the germline V gene are SNHLY and FYNNEI. V gave up 7 bases and J gave up 4 bases; unmatched junction bases: 9. This CDR3 comprises 15 residues. CDR3 loop: CASKETSGSLYEQYF. The CDR3 DNA reads as TGTGCCAGCAAAGAAACTAGCGGGAGTCTTTACGAGCAGTACTTC.

V and J are TRBV6-2 or TRBV6-3 and TRBJ2-4, with 12 bases lining up with TRBD2. J lost 1 base, V lost 4 bases, and 8 bases had no gene match. Germline-derived CDR1 and CDR2 are MNHEY and SVGEGT. This CDR3 contains 18 residues. CDR3 DNA: TGTGCCAGCAGTTCTGGACTAGCGGGGTTCCGGGCCAAAAACATTCAGTACTTC. Protein sequence: CASSSGLAGFRAKNIQYF.

The chain joins TRBV19 to TRBJ1-5, with TRBD1 matching over 7 bases. CDR3 length: 14 amino acids. The V gene end was trimmed by 7 bases and the J gene end by 2 bases; junction bases not matched to a gene: 5. Per the germline V gene, CDR1 is LNHDA and CDR2 is SQIVND (reference sequence). DNA of the CDR3: TGTGCCAGTAACCCGGGACAGCGCAATCAGCCCCAGCATTTT. Translated, it gives CASNPGQRNQPQHF.

The chain recombines TRBV19 with TRBJ1-2, with 8 bases matching TRBD1. Germline CDR1 reads LNHDA; CDR2 reads SQIVND (reference sequence). The CDR3 runs 14 residues. The junction had 8 bases not matched to a gene; V was cut back by 3 bases and J by 8 bases. In nucleotides, the CDR3 is TGTGCCAGTAGTATGGAGGACAGGGCGGGCGGCTACACCTTC. Amino acid sequence: CASSMEDRAGGYTF. The full variable domain, its missing parts supplied by reference TRBV19 and TRBJ1-2, is DGGITQSPKYLFRKEGQNVTLSCEQNLNHDAMYWYRQDPGQGLRLIYYSQIVNDFQKGDIAEGYSVSREKKESFPLTVTSAQKNPTAFYLCASSMEDRAGGYTFGSGTRLTVV.

Here the CDR3 DNA reads TGTGCCAGCAGTTACTCGGAGGATTACGAGCAGTACTTC. This translates into CASSYSEDYEQYF. The rearrangement links TRBV6-6 to TRBJ2-7, with D possibly TRBD2 on 5 matching bases. V lost 0 bases, J lost 4 bases, and 7 bases lay in between. The CDR3 is 13 residues long. The V gene's germline CDR1 is MNHNY and CDR2 SVGAGI (reference sequence).

The genes are TRBV4-2 and TRBJ2-1; 14 bases match TRBD2. Per germline, CDR1 LGHNA and CDR2 YNFKEQ. Trimming at V came to 5 bases and at J to 7 bases, leaving 10 bases not matched to a gene. CDR3 length: 17 residues. CDR3: CASSYRTSGGLGNEQFF. The CDR3 nucleotides are TGTGCCAGCAGCTATCGGACTAGCGGGGGGTTGGGGAATGAGCAGTTCTTC.

The V call is TRBV7-9, the J call TRBJ2-1, with D tentatively TRBD2 (5 bases). The V end lost 7 bases, the J end lost 7 bases, and 14 bases lay between the germline ends. The CDR3 sequence is 13 residues long. Germline CDR1 reads SEHNR; CDR2 reads FQNEAQ (reference sequence). CDR3 loop: CASIPIRRNEQFF. The CDR3 DNA is TGTGCCAGCATCCCAATTAGGAGGAATGAGCAGTTCTTC.

V and J are TRBV28 and TRBJ2-7; 7 nucleotides agree with TRBD2. The CDR3 sequence is 16 residues long. From germline, CDR1 is MDHEN and CDR2 SYDVKM. The V gene end was trimmed by 2 bases and the J gene end by 0 bases; junction bases not matched to a gene: 7. DNA for the CDR3: TGTGCCAGCAGTTTACCGGGAGGCCCTCCCTCCTACGAGCAGTACTTC. Its protein product is CASSLPGGPPSYEQYF.

The genes are TRBV4-2 and TRBJ2-2, with D perhaps TRBD1 (6 bases). V dropped 5 bases and J dropped 3 bases, with 16 bases sitting between them. This CDR3 spans 16 amino acids. Germline V gene sequence: CDR1 LGHNA, CDR2 YNFKEQ. This chain's CDR3 is CASSSQGRFHTGELFF. CDR3 in DNA: TGTGCCAGCAGCTCACAGGGTCGTTTCCACACCGGGGAGCTGTTTTTT.

The rearrangement joins TRBV19 to TRBJ2-7, with D possibly matching TRBD2 (5 bases). V was trimmed by 4 bases and J by 3 bases, leaving 13 bases between them. This CDR3 contains 14 residues. The germline V gene encodes CDR1 LNHDA and CDR2 SQIVND (reference sequence). CDR3 in amino acids: CASSRMSGSYEQYF. The CDR3, as DNA: TGTGCCAGTAGTAGGATGAGTGGGAGCTACGAGCAGTACTTC.

The rearrangement links TRBV28 to TRBJ1-3; 7 nucleotides match TRBD1. Germline V CDR1 and CDR2: MDHEN, SYDVKM. Losses at the gene ends were 8 bases for V and 4 bases for J; bases not matched to a gene: 8. There are 14 residues in the CDR3. The CDR3: CASRSTQGGNTIYF. The CDR3, as DNA: TGTGCCAGCCGTTCGACACAGGGGGGAAACACCATATATTTT.

This clone was detected once. The rearrangement uses TRBV4-3 and TRBJ2-7; tentative D call: TRBD2 (5 bases). CDR1 and CDR2 (germline): LGHNA, YSLEER. V lost 0 bases and J lost 2, with 11 bases in between. CDR3 length: 15 amino acids. DNA for the CDR3: TGCGCCAGCAGCCAAGATTCCGGAGGCGCCTACGAGCAGTACTTC. This gives the protein CASSQDSGGAYEQYF.

The CDR3 loop reads CASSLSETGYEQYF. The DNA for the CDR3 is TGTGCCAGCAGCTTAAGTGAGACAGGGTACGAGCAGTACTTC. The V and J genes are TRBV7-9 and TRBJ2-7; TRBD1 matches 7 bases. CDR3 size: 14 residues. Per germline, CDR1 SEHNR and CDR2 FQNEAQ (reference sequence). V was pared by 2 bases and J by 4 bases, with 5 bases of the junction left unmatched. Supplemented by reference TRBV7-9 and TRBJ2-7, the full variable domain reads DTGVSQNPRHKITKRGQNVTFRCDPISEHNRLYWYRQTLGQGPEFLTYFQNEAQLEKSRLLSDRFSAERPKGSFSTLEIQRTEQGDSAMYLCASSLSETGYEQYFGPGTRLTVT.

The rearrangement links TRBV28 to TRBJ1-1; 8 nucleotides line up with TRBD1. Germline values: CDR1 MDHEN, CDR2 SYDVKM. The CDR3 is 15 amino acids. The junction had 11 bases not matched to a gene; V was cut back by 6 bases and J by 5 bases. This CDR3 is CASSLPQGAWTEAFF. CDR3 coding DNA: TGTGCCAGCAGCCTCCCTCAGGGGGCGTGGACTGAAGCTTTCTTT.